These 10 T cell receptor beta chains came from one sample sequenced in a study of T cells after yellow fever vaccination. TCRdb itself ran the 5' RACE reads through MiXCR, one entry per CDR3 protein. The repertoire consists of approximately 350,000 distinct CDR3 sequences, with more than 9% occurring once and the leading ten covering less than 20%. Source: PBMCs, taken on the day of the first yellow fever vaccination. These receptors were obtained from a man between 18 and 35 years old who received the YFV17D yellow fever vaccine.

V usage is TRBV7-3 and J usage is TRBJ2-5; TRBD1 is a possible D gene (6 bases). CDR3 size: 14 residues. Trimming shortened V by 3 bases and J by 4 bases, and 12 bases separated the two germline ends. Germline assignment: CDR1 SGHTA and CDR2 FQGTGA. The CDR3 loop reads CASSFTGLGETQYF. For the CDR3, the DNA is TGTGCCAGCAGCTTCACAGGGTTGGGAGAGACCCAGTACTTC.

This rearrangement joins TRBV6-1 to TRBJ2-3, with TRBD2 identical over 8 bases. Per germline, CDR1 MNHNS and CDR2 SASEGT. The CDR3 sequence is 16 residues long. V lost 5 bases to trimming and J lost 1 base; unmatched junction nucleotides: 8. In DNA, the CDR3 is TGTGCCAGCAGTCCCCCGGGGGGGCCGGGCACAGATACGCAGTATTTT. This codes for CASSPPGGPGTDTQYF.

This chain links TRBV20-1 with TRBJ2-7, with TRBD1 identical over 10 bases. The CDR3 length is 14 residues. From germline, CDR1 is DFQATT and CDR2 SNEGSKA (reference sequence). Trimming cost V 4 bases and J 0 bases; bases outside gene matches: 3. In nucleotides, the CDR3 is TGCAGTGCTATTGGGACAGGGGTCTCCTACGAGCAGTACTTC. Protein sequence: CSAIGTGVSYEQYF.

This clonotype has more than one count but fewer than ten. V is TRBV23-1 and J is TRBJ1-5; D is possibly TRBD1 (5 bases). TRBV23-1 is filed as an ORF, its function uncertain. Trimming removed 1 base from V and 9 bases from J, with 19 bases in between. This CDR3 is 16 amino acids long. CDR3 protein: CASSQLTPGPRMPQHF. Written as DNA, the CDR3 is TGCGCCAGCAGTCAATTAACCCCAGGGCCGAGGATGCCCCAGCATTTT.

J is TRBJ2-1 and V is TRBV30, with D possibly matching TRBD2 (6 bases). V lost 1 base, J lost 0 bases, and 7 bases lay in between. The CDR3 is 14 residues long. CDR1 is GTSNPN, CDR2 SVGIG, per germline (reference sequence). CDR3 in amino acids: CAWSGGVSYNEQFF. The CDR3, as DNA: TGTGCCTGGAGTGGGGGGGTCTCCTACAATGAGCAGTTCTTC.

The gene calls are TRBV2 and TRBJ2-1; weak D call: TRBD1 (6 bases). V was trimmed by 2 bases and J by 9 bases, leaving 17 bases between them. The V gene's germline CDR1 is SNHLY and CDR2 FYNNEI. There are 15 residues in the CDR3. The CDR3 sequence: CASSEIGPAGAEQFF. The CDR3 DNA is TGTGCCAGCAGTGAAATTGGGCCAGCAGGGGCTGAGCAGTTCTTC. Supplemented by reference TRBV2 and TRBJ2-1, the full variable domain reads EPEVTQTPSHQVTQMGQEVILRCVPISNHLYFYWYRQILGQKVEFLVSFYNNEISEKSEIFDDQFSVERPDGSNFTLKIRSTKLEDSAMYFCASSEIGPAGAEQFFGPGTRLTVL.

The chain uses TRBV4-1 and TRBJ2-7; D is possibly TRBD2 (7 bases). The V end was cut by 3 bases, the J end by 2 bases, with 17 bases between. Germline-derived CDR1 and CDR2 are MGHRA and YSYEKL. The CDR3 sequence is 16 residues long. Here the CDR3 reads CASSQSPPGGPYEQYV. The CDR3 nucleotides read TGCGCCAGCAGCCAGTCCCCCCCGGGGGGCCCCTACGAGCAGTACGTC.

This clonotype was counted a few times. The chain links TRBV7-2 to TRBJ2-6; D possibly matches TRBD1 or TRBD2 (5 bases each). CDR1 is SGHTA and CDR2 is FQGNSA in the germline V gene. Trimming took off 1 base at V and 2 bases at J, with 12 bases between the two ends. CDR3 length: 17 amino acids. This CDR3 is CASSLVGTRTGANVLTF. Written as DNA, the CDR3 is TGTGCCAGCAGCTTAGTCGGGACGAGAACTGGGGCCAACGTCCTGACTTTC. The full variable domain, completed using reference TRBV7-2 and TRBJ2-6, is GAGVSQSPSNKVTEKGKDVELRCDPISGHTALYWYRQSLGQGLEFLIYFQGNSAPDKSGLPSDRFSAERTGGSVSTLTIQRTQQEDSAVYLCASSLVGTRTGANVLTFGAGSRLTVL.

Many counts were recorded for this clonotype. V gene TRBV3-1 combines with J gene TRBJ2-3, with D possibly TRBD1 on 5 matching bases. Germline-derived CDR1 and CDR2 are LGHDT and YNNKEL (reference sequence). V gave up 6 bases and J gave up 3 bases, with 16 bases separating them. The CDR3 length is 15 residues. The CDR3 spells CASSPTVGHTDTQYF. The CDR3 nucleotides are TGTGCCAGCAGTCCGACAGTGGGTCATACAGATACGCAGTATTTT.

This clonotype has just a few counts. CDR3 amino acids: CATSSGGYTF. CDR3 nucleotides: TGTGCCACGTCCTCTGGTGGCTACACCTTC. J is TRBJ1-2 and V is TRBV24-1, with no clear D. With 10 bases removed from V and 7 bases from J, the gap between germline ends came to 9 bases. The germline gives CDR1 KGHDR, CDR2 SFDVKD. This CDR3 is 10 amino acids long.